The 18 T cell receptor beta chains reported below all come from one sample, sequenced in a study of cytomegalovirus exposure and HLA in healthy donors. Primers: 60 Vbeta forward and 13 Jbeta reverse. TCRdb's copy holds only in-frame clones and misses some; the assay was immunoSEQ multiplex PCR. The sample carries 100,000 to 120,000 clones, around 78% recorded once. Material for sequencing was PBMCs. The receptors here all came from a woman aged 25 to 39 in good health and CMV-seronegative.

This clone has just one count. The CDR3 sequence: CASGTTSGIYNEQFF. The CDR3 coding sequence is TGTGCCAGCGGAACAACTAGCGGGATATACAATGAGCAGTTCTTC. The chain couples TRBV7-8 to TRBJ2-1; 10 positions match TRBD2. V was clipped by 8 bases and J by 4 bases; unmatched bases: 8. The length of the CDR3 is 15 residues. Germline V gene data show CDR1 as SGHVS and CDR2 as FQNEAQ.

The V gene is TRBV7-9, the J gene TRBJ2-7; TRBD2 matches 9 bases. The germline V gene encodes CDR1 SEHNR and CDR2 FQNEAQ (reference sequence). With V trimmed by 5 bases and J by 0 bases, 5 bases remained unmatched. This CDR3 spans 15 amino acids. The CDR3 sequence is CASSHSGSPSYEQYF. DNA of the CDR3: TGTGCCAGCAGCCATAGCGGGAGCCCCTCCTACGAGCAGTACTTC.

The gene calls are TRBV11-2 and TRBJ1-2; a possible D gene is TRBD1 (5 bases). Germline V gives CDR1 SGHAT, CDR2 FQNNGV. CDR3 length: 12 amino acids. Between the trimmed V and J ends, which lost 5 bases and 5 bases, there was a span of 9 bases. CDR3 residues: CASSAGGYGYTF. CDR3 sequence (DNA): TGTGCCAGCAGCGCCGGGGGTTATGGCTACACCTTC. Together with reference TRBV11-2 and TRBJ1-2, the CDR3 gives the full variable domain: EAGVAQSPRYKIIEKRQSVAFWCNPISGHATLYWYQQILGQGPKLLIQFQNNGVVDDSQLPKDRFSAERLKGVDSTLKIQPAKLEDSAVYLCASSAGGYGYTFGSGTRLTVV.

The genes are TRBV7-9 and TRBJ1-3, with 7 bases lining up with TRBD1. V lost 5 bases and J lost 0; bases outside the gene matches: 4. This CDR3 contains 15 residues. Germline V gives CDR1 SEHNR, CDR2 FQNEAQ (reference sequence). CDR3 loop: CASSADRDSGNTIYF. CDR3 bases: TGTGCCAGCAGCGCAGACAGGGACTCTGGAAACACCATATATTTT.

This chain connects TRBV7-2 to TRBJ2-5; 7 bases fit TRBD1. Unmatched junction bases numbered 12, after V lost 6 bases and J lost 2 bases. The germline CDR1 and CDR2 sequences are SGHTA and FQGNSA. The CDR3 has 16 amino acids. Written as DNA, the CDR3 is TGTGCCAGCAGTCCGACCGGGACAGTCCAACAAGAGACCCAGTACTTC. Translation: CASSPTGTVQQETQYF.

This clone was seen a few times. V is TRBV25-1 and J is TRBJ1-1, with 8 bases matching TRBD1. The CDR3 covers 13 residues. Per the germline V gene, CDR1 is MGHDK and CDR2 is SYGVNS. Unmatched junction bases numbered 6, after V lost 6 bases and J lost 6 bases. DNA of the CDR3: TGTGCCAGCAGGGACAGGGTCTACTCTGAAGCTTTCTTT. The encoded protein is CASRDRVYSEAFF.

The rearrangement uses TRBV10-3 and TRBJ2-3, with TRBD2 identical over 10 bases. The CDR3 is 14 residues long. Per germline, CDR1 ENHRY and CDR2 SYGVKD. With V trimmed by 11 bases and J by 6 bases, 11 bases remained unmatched. The CDR3 DNA follows: TGTGCCTCCTACAGCGGGGGGGGGATGGATACGCAGTATTTT. This encodes CASYSGGGMDTQYF.

The V and J genes are TRBV21-1 and TRBJ2-5; no check of the table's D call, TRBD1, against the DNA was made. TRBV21-1 is assigned pseudogene status. The CDR3 sequence is 15 residues long. Here the CDR3 DNA reads TGTGCCAGCAGAGACAGGCGAAATGTTCAAGAGACCCAGTACTTC. This gives the protein CASRDRRNVQETQYF.

This clone has only a few counts. J is TRBJ2-3 and V is TRBV5-1; no firm D call. The CDR3 sequence is 13 residues long. Germline V gives CDR1 SGHRS, CDR2 YFSETQ. V lost 0 bases to trimming and J lost 5 bases, with 7 bases between them. CDR3 nucleotide sequence: TGCGCCAGCAGCTTGGCCGGCGGAGATACGCAGTATTTT. Amino acids: CASSLAGGDTQYF.

The V and J genes are TRBV7-9 and TRBJ1-1; perhaps TRBD1 as D (5 bases). Germline CDR1 is SEHNR and CDR2 is FQNEAQ (reference sequence). The V end was cut by 4 bases, the J end by 1 base, with 19 bases between. The CDR3 spans 17 residues. CDR3 sequence reads: CASSSWGQGVGNTEAFF. In DNA form, the CDR3 reads TGTGCCAGCAGCTCCTGGGGCCAGGGCGTAGGGAACACTGAAGCTTTCTTT.

The chain carries TRBV9 and TRBJ1-4; D is perhaps TRBD1 (5 bases). The V gene lost 3 bases and the J gene lost 0 bases, with 9 bases spanning the gap. Germline assignment: CDR1 SGDLS and CDR2 YYNGEE. The CDR3 is 15 amino acids. The DNA of the CDR3 is TGTGCCAGCAGCGGACGACAGCCAACTAATGAAAAACTGTTTTTT. It encodes CASSGRQPTNEKLFF.

This sequence joins TRBV29-1 and TRBJ2-7; 13 nucleotides align to TRBD2. After removal of 3 bases from V and 0 bases from J, the junction contained 2 bases not matched to a gene. CDR1 is SQVTM, CDR2 ANQGSEA, per germline. This CDR3 spans 15 amino acids. The CDR3 loop reads CSVEGLAGLSYEQYF. The CDR3 coding sequence is TGCAGCGTTGAGGGACTAGCGGGGCTCTCCTACGAGCAGTACTTC.

A few counts support this clone. This rearrangement joins TRBV13 to TRBJ1-2; D unclear. V gave up 2 bases and J gave up 5 bases, with 6 bases separating them. Germline CDR1 reads PRHDT; CDR2 reads FYEKMQ (reference sequence). The CDR3 runs 12 residues. The CDR3 protein is CASSLSYYGYTF. The CDR3 DNA reads TGTGCCAGCAGCTTATCGTATTATGGCTACACCTTC.

The V call is TRBV28, the J call TRBJ2-3; 10 nucleotides match TRBD1. The germline CDR1 and CDR2 sequences are MDHEN and SYDVKM. V lost 3 bases to trimming and J lost 4 bases; unmatched junction nucleotides: 4. This CDR3 contains 15 residues. CDR3 loop: CASSFRQGAPDTQYF. In nucleotides, the CDR3 is TGTGCCAGCAGTTTTAGACAGGGGGCACCAGATACGCAGTATTTT. The variable domain in full, completed from reference TRBV28 and TRBJ2-3, reads DVKVTQSSRYLVKRTGEKVFLECVQDMDHENMFWYRQDPGLGLRLIYFSYDVKMKEKGDIPEGYSVSREKKERFSLILESASTNQTSMYLCASSFRQGAPDTQYFGPGTRLTVL.

The CDR3 sequence: CASRQLTGGSTEAFF. The CDR3 region has the DNA TGTGCCAGCAGGCAACTTACAGGGGGTAGCACTGAAGCTTTCTTT. The rearrangement links TRBV6-5 to TRBJ1-1; 8 bases map to TRBD1. V shed 6 bases and J 4 bases; nucleotides not matched to a gene: 10. Germline V gene sequence: CDR1 MNHEY, CDR2 SVGAGI. The CDR3 has 15 amino acids.

This clone was seen just once. The genes are TRBV4-3 and TRBJ2-3, with D possibly being TRBD1 (5 bases). CDR1 is LGHNA, CDR2 YSLEER, per germline. The CDR3 length is 14 residues. V dropped 1 base and J dropped 6 bases, with 11 bases sitting between them. The CDR3 region has the DNA TGCGCCAGCAGCCAAGCGCAGGGAAGGGATACGCAGTATTTT. Translating it yields CASSQAQGRDTQYF.

The chain is built from TRBV4-3 and TRBJ2-1; 7 bases fit TRBD2. Unmatched junction bases numbered 9, after V lost 0 bases and J lost 4 bases. CDR1 LGHNA and CDR2 YSLEER come from the germline V gene. The CDR3 covers 17 residues. The CDR3 DNA reads as TGCGCCAGCAGCCAAGATAGTCGCGGGGGAAGGTACAATGAGCAGTTCTTC. It translates to CASSQDSRGGRYNEQFF.

The rearrangement uses TRBV5-6 and TRBJ1-1, with a tentative D call TRBD1 (6 bases). The germline V gene encodes CDR1 SGHDT and CDR2 YYEEEE. V dropped 5 bases and J dropped 4 bases, with 12 bases sitting between them. The length of the CDR3 is 13 residues. The CDR3: CASSIGGATEAFF. CDR3 nucleotides: TGTGCCAGCAGTATTGGGGGGGCCACTGAAGCTTTCTTT.